This T cell receptor beta chain was observed in a study of T cell responses to AZD1222 COVID-19 vaccine. Study-wide background: Investigators merged groups given second doses at roughly 4 or roughly 12 weeks.

Germline V lookup: CDR1 SGHDN, CDR2 FVKESK. Trimming removed 6 bases from V and 2 bases from J, with 10 bases in between. The CDR3 runs to 13 residues. Whole-study findings and limits: Among the donors, most were white British and more were female, and clonal diversity was possibly underestimated.

Generated by immunoSEQ multiplex PCR, the TCRdb table keeps only in-frame clones and is missing some. The sample holds 100,000 to 150,000 clones, approximately 91% seen once. As concerns this clone: Antigen specificity is unknown.

The chain uses TRBV14 and TRBJ1-2; D ambiguous. This clonotype originated in an adult in good health. The specimen comprised peripheral blood, sampled on day 0 of AZD1222 vaccination. The CDR3 protein is CASRRAGNYGYTF. The CDR3 DNA reads TGTGCCAGCAGACGGGCAGGCAACTATGGCTACACCTTC.